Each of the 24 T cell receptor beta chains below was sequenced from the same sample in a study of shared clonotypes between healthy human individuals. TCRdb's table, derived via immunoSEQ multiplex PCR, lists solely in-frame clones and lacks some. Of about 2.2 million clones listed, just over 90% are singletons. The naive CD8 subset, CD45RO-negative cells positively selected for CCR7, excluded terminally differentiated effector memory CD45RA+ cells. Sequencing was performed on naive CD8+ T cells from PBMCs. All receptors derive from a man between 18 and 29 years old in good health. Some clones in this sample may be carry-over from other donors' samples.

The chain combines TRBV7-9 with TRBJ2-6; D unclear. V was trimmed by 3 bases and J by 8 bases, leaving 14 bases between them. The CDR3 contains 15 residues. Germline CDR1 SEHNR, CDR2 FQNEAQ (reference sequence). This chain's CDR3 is CASSLSYIGTNVLTF. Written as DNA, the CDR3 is TGTGCCAGCAGCTTGTCATACATAGGTACCAACGTCCTGACTTTC.

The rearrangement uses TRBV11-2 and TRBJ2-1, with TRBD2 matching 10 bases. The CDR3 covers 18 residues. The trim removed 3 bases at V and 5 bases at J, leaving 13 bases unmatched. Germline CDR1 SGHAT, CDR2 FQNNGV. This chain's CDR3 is CASSLPLRLAGENNEQFF. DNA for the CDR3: TGTGCCAGCAGCTTGCCCCTCCGGCTAGCGGGGGAAAACAATGAGCAGTTCTTC.

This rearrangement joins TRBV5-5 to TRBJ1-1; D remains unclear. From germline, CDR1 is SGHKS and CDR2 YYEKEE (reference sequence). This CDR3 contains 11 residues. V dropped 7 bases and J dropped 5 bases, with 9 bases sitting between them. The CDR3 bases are TGTGCCAGCGGGGAAATTACTGAAGCTTTCTTT. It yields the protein CASGEITEAFF.

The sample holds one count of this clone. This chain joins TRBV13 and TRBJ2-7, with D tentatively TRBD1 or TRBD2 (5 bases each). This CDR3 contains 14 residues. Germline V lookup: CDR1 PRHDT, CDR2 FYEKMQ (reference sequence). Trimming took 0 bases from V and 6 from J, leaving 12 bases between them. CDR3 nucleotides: TGTGCCAGCAGCTTAGGCGTAGGGGAGACCGAGCAGTACTTC. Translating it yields CASSLGVGETEQYF. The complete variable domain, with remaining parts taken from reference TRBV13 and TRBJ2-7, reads AAGVIQSPRHLIKEKRETATLKCYPIPRHDTVYWYQQGPGQDPQFLISFYEKMQSDKGSIPDRFSAQQFSDYHSELNMSSLELGDSALYFCASSLGVGETEQYFGPGTRLTVT.

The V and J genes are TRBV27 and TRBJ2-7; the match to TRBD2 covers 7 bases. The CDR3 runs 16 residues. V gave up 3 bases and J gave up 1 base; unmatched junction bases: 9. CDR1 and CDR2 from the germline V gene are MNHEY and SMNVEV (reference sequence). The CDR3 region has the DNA TGTGCCAGCAGTTTCTCCCTCGGGGGGAAGTCCTACGAGCAGTACTTC. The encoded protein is CASSFSLGGKSYEQYF.

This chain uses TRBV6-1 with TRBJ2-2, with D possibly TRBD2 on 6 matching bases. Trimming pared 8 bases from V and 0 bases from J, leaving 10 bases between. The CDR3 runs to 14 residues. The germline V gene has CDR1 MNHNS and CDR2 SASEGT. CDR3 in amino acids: CASVEGTNTGELFF. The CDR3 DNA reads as TGTGCCAGCGTGGAGGGGACGAACACCGGGGAGCTGTTTTTT.

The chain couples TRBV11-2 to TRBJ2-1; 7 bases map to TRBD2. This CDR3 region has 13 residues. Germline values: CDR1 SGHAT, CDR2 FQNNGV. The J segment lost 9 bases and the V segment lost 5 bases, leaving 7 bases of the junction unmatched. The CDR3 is CASSPMTSSEQFF. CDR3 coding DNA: TGTGCCAGCAGCCCCATGACTAGCAGTGAGCAGTTCTTC.

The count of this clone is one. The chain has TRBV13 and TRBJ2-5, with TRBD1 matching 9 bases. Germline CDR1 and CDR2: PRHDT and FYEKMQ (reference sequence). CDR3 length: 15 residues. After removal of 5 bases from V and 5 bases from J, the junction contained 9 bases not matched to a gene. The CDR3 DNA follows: TGTGCCAGCAGCATTTGGGACAGGGTAGAGGAGACCCAGTACTTC. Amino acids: CASSIWDRVEETQYF.

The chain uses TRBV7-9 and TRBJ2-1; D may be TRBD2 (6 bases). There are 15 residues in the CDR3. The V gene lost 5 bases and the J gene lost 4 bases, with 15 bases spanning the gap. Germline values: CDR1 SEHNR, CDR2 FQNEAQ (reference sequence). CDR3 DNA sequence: TGTGCCAGCAGCCCAATGCCTAGCGCTTACAATGAGCAGTTCTTC. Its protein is CASSPMPSAYNEQFF. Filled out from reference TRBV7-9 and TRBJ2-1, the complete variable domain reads DTGVSQNPRHKITKRGQNVTFRCDPISEHNRLYWYRQTLGQGPEFLTYFQNEAQLEKSRLLSDRFSAERPKGSFSTLEIQRTEQGDSAMYLCASSPMPSAYNEQFFGPGTRLTVL.

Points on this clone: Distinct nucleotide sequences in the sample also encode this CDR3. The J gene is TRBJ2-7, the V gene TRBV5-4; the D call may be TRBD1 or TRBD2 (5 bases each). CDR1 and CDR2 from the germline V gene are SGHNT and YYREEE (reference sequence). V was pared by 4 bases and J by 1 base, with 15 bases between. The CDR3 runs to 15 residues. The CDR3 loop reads CASSPERGRSYEQYF. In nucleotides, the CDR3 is TGTGCCAGCAGCCCCGAACGGGGCCGGTCCTACGAGCAGTACTTC.

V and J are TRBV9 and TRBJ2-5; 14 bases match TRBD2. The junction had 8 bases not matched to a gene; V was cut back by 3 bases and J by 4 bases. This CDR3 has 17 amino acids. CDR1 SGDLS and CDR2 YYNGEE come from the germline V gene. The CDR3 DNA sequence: TGTGCCAGCAGCGACGGGACTAGCGGGAGCCCCCGAGAGACCCAGTACTTC. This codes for CASSDGTSGSPRETQYF.

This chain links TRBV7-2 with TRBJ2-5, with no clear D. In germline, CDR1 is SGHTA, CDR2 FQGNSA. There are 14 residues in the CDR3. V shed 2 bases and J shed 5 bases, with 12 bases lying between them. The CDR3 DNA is TGTGCCAGCAGCTTAAGAGGAAGTAAGGAGACCCAGTACTTC. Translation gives CASSLRGSKETQYF.

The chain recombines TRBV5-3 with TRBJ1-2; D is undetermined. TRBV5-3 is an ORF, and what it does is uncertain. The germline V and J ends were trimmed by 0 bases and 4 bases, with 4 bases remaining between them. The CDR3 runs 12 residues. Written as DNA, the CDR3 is TGTGCCAGAAGCTTGGCTTCCTATGGCTACACCTTC. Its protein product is CARSLASYGYTF.

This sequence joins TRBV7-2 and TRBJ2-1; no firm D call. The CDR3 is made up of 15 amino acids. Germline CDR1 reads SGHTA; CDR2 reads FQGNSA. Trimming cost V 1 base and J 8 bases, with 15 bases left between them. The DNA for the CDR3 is TGTGCCAGCAGCTTAGGGTTTGCTAGTATCTATGAGCAGTTCTTC. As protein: CASSLGFASIYEQFF.

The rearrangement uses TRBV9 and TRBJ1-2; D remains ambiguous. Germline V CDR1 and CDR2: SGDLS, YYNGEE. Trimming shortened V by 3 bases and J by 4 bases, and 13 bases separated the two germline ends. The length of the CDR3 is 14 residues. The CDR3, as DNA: TGTGCCAGCAGCGCCGACCACGGCTCCTATGGCTACACCTTC. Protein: CASSADHGSYGYTF. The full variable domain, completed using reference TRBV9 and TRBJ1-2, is DSGVTQTPKHLITATGQRVTLRCSPRSGDLSVYWYQQSLDQGLQFLIQYYNGEERAKGNILERFSAQQFPDLHSELNLSSLELGDSALYFCASSADHGSYGYTFGSGTRLTVV.

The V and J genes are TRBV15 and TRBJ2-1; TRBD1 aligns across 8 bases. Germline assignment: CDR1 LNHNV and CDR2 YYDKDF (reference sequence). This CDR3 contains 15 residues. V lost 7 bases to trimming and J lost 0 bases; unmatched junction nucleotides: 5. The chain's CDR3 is CATMTDRDSYNEQFF. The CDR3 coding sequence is TGTGCCACCATGACGGACAGGGACTCCTACAATGAGCAGTTCTTC. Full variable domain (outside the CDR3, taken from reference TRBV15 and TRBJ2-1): DAMVIQNPRYQVTQFGKPVTLSCSQTLNHNVMYWYQQKSSQAPKLLFHYYDKDFNNEADTPDNFQSRRPNTSFCFLDIRSPGLGDTAMYLCATMTDRDSYNEQFFGPGTRLTVL.

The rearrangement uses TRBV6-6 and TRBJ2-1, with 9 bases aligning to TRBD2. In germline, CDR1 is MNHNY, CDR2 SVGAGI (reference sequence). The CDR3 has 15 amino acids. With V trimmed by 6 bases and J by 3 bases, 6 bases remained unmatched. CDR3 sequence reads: CASRSETSGYNEQFF. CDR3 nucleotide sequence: TGTGCCAGCAGATCCGAGACTAGCGGCTACAATGAGCAGTTCTTC.

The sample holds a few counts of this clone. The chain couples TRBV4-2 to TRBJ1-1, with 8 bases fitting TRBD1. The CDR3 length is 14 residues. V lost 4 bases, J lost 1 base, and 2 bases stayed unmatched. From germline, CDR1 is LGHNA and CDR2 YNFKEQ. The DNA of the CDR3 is TGTGCCAGCAGCCCAGGACAGGGGAACACTGAAGCTTTCTTT. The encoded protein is CASSPGQGNTEAFF.

The CDR3 loop reads CASSLGPLSSYNEQFF. The CDR3 region has the DNA TGTGCCAGCAGCTTAGGCCCCCTGAGCTCCTACAATGAGCAGTTCTTC. This chain uses TRBV7-9 with TRBJ2-1; D not certain. Germline-derived CDR1 and CDR2 are SEHNR and FQNEAQ (reference sequence). This CDR3 comprises 16 residues. Trimming stripped 1 base from V and 0 bases from J, with 10 bases between.

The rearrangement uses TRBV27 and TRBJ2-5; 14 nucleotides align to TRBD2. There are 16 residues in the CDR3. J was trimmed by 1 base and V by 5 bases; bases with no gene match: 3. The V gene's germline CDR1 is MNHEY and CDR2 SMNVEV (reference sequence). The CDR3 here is CASSPGLAGGQETQYF. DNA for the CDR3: TGTGCCAGCAGTCCTGGACTAGCGGGAGGCCAAGAGACCCAGTACTTC.

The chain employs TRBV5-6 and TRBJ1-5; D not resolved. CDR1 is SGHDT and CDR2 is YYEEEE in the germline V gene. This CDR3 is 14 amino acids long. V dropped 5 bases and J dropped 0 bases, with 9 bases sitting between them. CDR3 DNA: TGTGCCAGCAGTAAACTCCATAGCAATCAGCCCCAGCATTTT. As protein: CASSKLHSNQPQHF.

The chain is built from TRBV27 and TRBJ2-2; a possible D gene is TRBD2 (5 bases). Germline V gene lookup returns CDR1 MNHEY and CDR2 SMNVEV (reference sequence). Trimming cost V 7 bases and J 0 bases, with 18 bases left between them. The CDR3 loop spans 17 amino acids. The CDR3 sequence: CASTSGTFDSNTGELFF. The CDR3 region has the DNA TGTGCCAGCACATCGGGAACTTTCGATTCGAACACCGGGGAGCTGTTTTTT.

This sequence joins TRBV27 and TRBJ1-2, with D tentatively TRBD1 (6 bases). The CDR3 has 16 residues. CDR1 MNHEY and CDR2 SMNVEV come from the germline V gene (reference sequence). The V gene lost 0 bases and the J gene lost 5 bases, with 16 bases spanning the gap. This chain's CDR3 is CASSLSGQGLWYGYTF. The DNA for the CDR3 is TGTGCCAGCAGTTTATCAGGGCAGGGGCTATGGTATGGCTACACCTTC.

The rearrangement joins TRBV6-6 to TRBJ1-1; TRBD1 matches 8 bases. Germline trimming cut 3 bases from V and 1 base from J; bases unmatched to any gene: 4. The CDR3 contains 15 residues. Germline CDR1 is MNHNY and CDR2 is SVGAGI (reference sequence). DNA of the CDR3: TGTGCCAGCAGTTATCCAGACAGGGGGAACACTGAAGCTTTCTTT. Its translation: CASSYPDRGNTEAFF.